A selection of T cell receptor beta chains follows, all from one sample in a study of OX40 agonist ivuxolimab in advanced cancers. The repertoire was sequenced with immunoSEQ multiplex PCR; TCRdb's copy has only in-frame clones and lacks some. The repertoire has about 75,000 clones, 90% of them found once; the top ten carry 0.37%. The starting material was CD4+ or CD8+ T cells sorted from blood, obtained in a trial of the OX40 agonist ivuxolimab. All receptors derive from an adult with an advanced solid tumor such as melanoma, head and neck, liver or kidney cancer. The CDR3 runs from the conserved cysteine through the conserved F or W. A D gene is named only where the DNA matches it firmly. Clone sizes are given selectively: once, few, many, or a class where the clone is expanded.

TRBV28	TRBJ2-2	.	TRBD1	TGTGCCAGCAGTTTACCCGGCAGGGGGATCGACGGGGAGCTGTTTTTT	CASSLPGRGIDGELFF
TRBV5-4	TRBJ2-7	.	TRBD1	TGTGCCAGCAGCTTACCCGACAGGGCCTACGAGCAGTACTTC	CASSLPDRAYEQYF
TRBV7-2	TRBJ2-4	once	.	TGTGCCAGCAGCATAGAGCGCGGTCACATTCAGTACTTC	CASSIERGHIQYF
TRBV27	TRBJ1-2	.	.	TGTGCCAGCAGTTTAGAATTGTTAGGAGCCTACACCTTC	CASSLELLGAYTF
TRBV5-5	TRBJ1-5	.	TRBD1	TGTGCCAGCAGCCCCGGACAGGAGGACCAGCCCCAGCATTTT	CASSPGQEDQPQHF
TRBV19	TRBJ1-5	.	TRBD1	TGTGCCAGCCGATACAAGACAGGGGAGAGCAATCAGCCCCAGCATTTT	CASRYKTGESNQPQHF
TRBV5-4	TRBJ2-3	.	TRBD2	TGTGCCAGCAGCTTGTCCGGGGGGTCTTTCACAGATACGCAGTATTTT	CASSLSGGSFTDTQYF
TRBV7-8	TRBJ1-1	.	TRBD1	TGTGCCAGCAGCTTAGGGGACAGGGCCACGAACACTGAAGCTTTCTTT	CASSLGDRATNTEAFF
TRBV7-9	TRBJ2-5	.	.	TGTGCCAGCAGCGTCTGGGGGAGCGAGACCCAGTACTTC	CASSVWGSETQYF
TRBV19	TRBJ2-5	.	TRBD2	TGTGCCAGTAGTATCCTAGCGGGGGGGCAAAAGACCCAGTACTTC	CASSILAGGQKTQYF
TRBV4-2	TRBJ1-4	.	.	TGTGCCAGCAGCCAAGAAGTATGGCTAACTAATGAAAAACTGTTTTTT	CASSQEVWLTNEKLFF
TRBV6-5	TRBJ1-1	.	TRBD1	TGTGCCAGCAGTCCCCCGGGACAGGGGACAGCTTTCTTT	CASSPPGQGTAFF
TRBV7-8	TRBJ1-5	.	.	TGTGCCAGCAGCTTAGCAGGGGCCAGCAATCAGCCCCAGCATTTT	CASSLAGASNQPQHF
TRBV7-2	TRBJ2-2	.	TRBD2	TGTGCCAGCAGGCGGACTAGCGTTGCCTCCGGGGAGCTGTTTTTT	CASRRTSVASGELFF
TRBV10-3	TRBJ1-6	few	TRBD1	TGTGCCACAACAGGGGGTCCATCTAATTCACCCCTCCACTTT	CATTGGPSNSPLHF
TRBV28	TRBJ1-2	few	.	TGTGCCAGCAGTTGGACAGCGGGCTACACCTTC	CASSWTAGYTF
TRBV28	TRBJ1-5	.	.	TGTGCCAGCGGGTGGGGGGATCAGCCCCAGCATTTT	CASGWGDQPQHF
TRBV2	TRBJ2-5	.	.	TGTGCCAGCATGGGCAGGGTGGAGACCCAGTACTTC	CASMGRVETQYF
TRBV28	TRBJ1-6	.	.	TGTGCCAGCAGTTTGACGACGGCACCCCTCCACTTT	CASSLTTAPLHF
TRBV5-1	TRBJ1-5	.	.	TGCGCCAGCAGCTTCTTAGGGGCGGATCAGCCCCAGCATTTT	CASSFLGADQPQHF
TRBV1	TRBJ1-3	.	.	TGCACCAGCAGCCAACCAGGGCGGGGAAACACCATATATTTT	CTSSQPGRGNTIYF
TRBV19	TRBJ2-2	.	TRBD1	TGTGCCAGTAGCCCGGGACAGGGGAACACCGGGGAGCTGTTTTTT	CASSPGQGNTGELFF
TRBV6-5	TRBJ1-1	.	.	TGTGCCAGCACCACCCCAGGGACTGAAGCTTTCTTT	CASTTPGTEAFF
TRBV7-2	TRBJ2-5	.	.	TGTGCCAGCAGCCCACGTTCGAGCGGCGCGTATGAGACCCAGTACTTC	CASSPRSSGAYETQYF
TRBV4-1	TRBJ2-7	.	TRBD1	TGCGCCAGCAGCCAACAAGGGCAGGGACAGCAGTACGAGCAGTACTTC	CASSQQGQGQQYEQYF
TRBV5-1	TRBJ2-2	.	.	TGCGCCAGCAGCTTGGACCCCCTCGACACCGGGGAGCTGTTTTTT	CASSLDPLDTGELFF
TRBV2	TRBJ1-5	.	TRBD1	TGTGCCAGCGCATCCCGTCGGGGACAGTGGCAGCCCCAGCATTTT	CASASRRGQWQPQHF
TRBV23-1	TRBJ1-2	.	TRBD1	TGCGCCAGCAGTCAAGATCACAGGGGTGGTAACTATGGCTACACCTTC	CASSQDHRGGNYGYTF
TRBV4-3	TRBJ2-3	.	TRBD1	TGCGCCAGCAGCCTATCTACAGGGGGCAACACGGCTACGCAGTATTTT	CASSLSTGGNTATQYF
TRBV28	TRBJ2-7	once	TRBD2	TGTGCCAGCAGTACACCTAGCGGTAGCTCCTACGAGCAGTACTTC	CASSTPSGSSYEQYF
TRBV6-5	TRBJ2-3	.	TRBD2	TGTGCCAGCAGCCCTGGACTAGCGATCGATACGCAGTATTTT	CASSPGLAIDTQYF
TRBV5-1	TRBJ2-5	once	TRBD2	TGCGCCAGCAGCCGGACTAGCGGGTCCCTGGAGACCCAGTACTTC	CASSRTSGSLETQYF
TRBV18	TRBJ2-5	.	TRBD1	TGTGCCAGCTCACCAAACGGACAGGCCGGCCAAGAGACCCAGTACTTC	CASSPNGQAGQETQYF
TRBV4-1	TRBJ2-2	.	TRBD2	TGCGCCAGCAGCCAAGGGCTAGCGGGGGAAGGGACCGGGGAGCTGTTTTTT	CASSQGLAGEGTGELFF
TRBV5-4	TRBJ1-6	.	.	TGTGCCAGCAGCTTGGCCCAACCCTCGAGCTCCTATAATTCACCCCTCCACTTT	CASSLAQPSSSYNSPLHF
TRBV2	TRBJ1-4	.	.	TGTGCCAGCAGGGAGGGTAGCGGTGAAAAACTGTTTTTT	CASREGSGEKLFF
TRBV14	TRBJ1-1	.	.	TGTGCCAGCAGCCAAGAGTATAGGATCGATCGGGCTTTCTTT	CASSQEYRIDRAFF
TRBV18	TRBJ2-7	.	.	TGTGCCAGCTCACCTTCGAACGAATACGAGCAGTACTTC	CASSPSNEYEQYF
TRBV5-1	TRBJ2-2	.	.	TGCGCCAGCAGCGGTGCGATAGACACCGGGGAGCTGTTTTTT	CASSGAIDTGELFF
TRBV6-6	TRBJ1-4	.	TRBD1	TGTGCCAGCAGTTACTCGGGGACAGGGAATGAAAAACTGTTTTTT	CASSYSGTGNEKLFF
TRBV5-6	TRBJ2-5	.	.	TGTGCCAGCAGCTTCGCAATTGGAGAGACCCAGTACTTC	CASSFAIGETQYF
TRBV9	TRBJ2-5	.	TRBD2	TGTGCCAGCAGCGTAATTGGTCTAGCGGGAGCACAAGAGACCCAGTACTTC	CASSVIGLAGAQETQYF
TRBV18	TRBJ2-2	.	.	TGTGCCAGCTCACTACTGGCCCCGGGGACCGGGGAGCTGTTTTTT	CASSLLAPGTGELFF
TRBV4-3	TRBJ2-5	.	TRBD1	TGCGCCAGCAGCCGAGAGAGAGACAGGGTTCAAGAGACCCAGTACTTC	CASSRERDRVQETQYF
TRBV28	TRBJ2-2	.	TRBD1	TGTGCCAGCAAGGGACAGGGGGGGAACACCGGGGAGCTGTTTTTT	CASKGQGGNTGELFF